This TCR beta chain was sequenced for a study of cytomegalovirus exposure and HLA in healthy donors. Study as a whole: In an early release, HLA-typed donors contributed some 82 million unique TCR sequences. Overall study results and limits: It was assumed in the presence/absence analyses that sequencing depth was roughly uniform across donors. Cytomegalovirus association was listed for 164 TCR beta chains. Clonal expansion was found to be greater in HLA-associated TCR beta chains than in equally common others in a later analysis.

Details on this clone: What it recognizes is unknown.

V lost 5 bases, J lost 9 bases, and 19 bases lay in between. CDR3 size: 14 residues. CDR1 MGHDK and CDR2 SYGVNS come from the germline V gene. PCR used 60 Vbeta primers and 13 Jbeta primers. Sequencing was performed with immunoSEQ multiplex PCR; in TCRdb, only in-frame clones are kept and a portion is missing. The sample holds around 64,000 clones; less than 70% are singletons and the top ten take roughly 3%. Sequenced material: PBMCs. J is TRBJ2-5 and V is TRBV25-1, with a possible D match to TRBD2 (8 bases). The origin of this receptor is a woman aged 45-65 years in good health and CMV-seronegative. Here the CDR3 reads CASSRGGTALPQYF. CDR3 DNA: TGTGCCAGCAGTCGGGGGGGGACAGCACTCCCCCAGTACTTC.